This is a list of T cell receptor beta chains from one sample in a study of memory CD4+ T cells and cytomegalovirus serostatus. Clones were read by immunoSEQ multiplex PCR, and TCRdb kept only the in-frame ones, dropping some. The sample carries about 52,000 clones, around four fifths recorded once. The sample comprised memory CD4+ T cells from blood. These receptors originate from an adult in good health and CMV-seronegative. Each CDR3 is given with its conserved first and last residue. D genes are given only for firm matches. Clone size, where shown, is once, few, many, or a class for clones that have expanded.

D gene: -
V gene: TRBV10-1
clone size: -
J gene: TRBJ1-6
CDR3 protein: CASSESTQLGGTLRAPLSPLHF
CDR3 DNA: TGCGCCAGCAGTGAGTCGACGCAGCTCGGAGGGACCCTCAGAGCCCCTCTTTCACCCCTCCACTTT

D gene: -
V gene: TRBV9
clone size: -
J gene: TRBJ1-2
CDR3 protein: CASSPGFPTNYGYTF
CDR3 DNA: TGTGCCAGCAGCCCAGGGTTTCCTACTAACTATGGCTACACCTTC

D gene: -
V gene: TRBV21-1
clone size: -
J gene: TRBJ1-6
CDR3 protein: CASSKGEGASGNSPLHF
CDR3 DNA: TGTGCCAGCAGCAAAGGGGAAGGCGCGTCGGGTAATTCACCCCTCCACTTT

D gene: -
V gene: TRBV2
clone size: once
J gene: TRBJ1-1
CDR3 protein: CASIRLGGTEAFF
CDR3 DNA: TGTGCCAGCATAAGGTTGGGAGGTACAGAAGCTTTCTTT

D gene: -
V gene: TRBV4-2
clone size: -
J gene: TRBJ1-2
CDR3 protein: CASSQVNTDYGYTF
CDR3 DNA: TGTGCCAGCAGCCAAGTTAACACAGACTATGGCTACACCTTC

D gene: -
V gene: TRBV7-8
clone size: few
J gene: TRBJ1-3
CDR3 protein: CASMTPWGNTIYF
CDR3 DNA: TGTGCCAGCATGACTCCCTGGGGAAACACCATATATTTT

D gene: -
V gene: TRBV7-8
clone size: -
J gene: TRBJ2-2
CDR3 protein: CASSLDLGTGELFF
CDR3 DNA: TGTGCCAGCAGCTTAGACCTAGGCACCGGGGAGCTGTTTTTT

D gene: -
V gene: TRBV19
clone size: -
J gene: TRBJ2-3
CDR3 protein: CASSIGRGDTDTQYF
CDR3 DNA: TGTGCCAGTAGTATAGGACGCGGGGATACAGATACGCAGTATTTT

D gene: TRBD2
V gene: TRBV27
clone size: -
J gene: TRBJ2-5
CDR3 protein: CASSPTSRRETQYF
CDR3 DNA: TGTGCCAGCAGTCCGACTAGCCGAAGAGAGACCCAGTACTTC

D gene: TRBD1
V gene: TRBV7-9
clone size: -
J gene: TRBJ1-2
CDR3 protein: CASSLGGQHYGYTF
CDR3 DNA: TGTGCCAGCAGCTTAGGGGGACAGCACTATGGCTACACCTTC

D gene: -
V gene: TRBV10-3
clone size: -
J gene: TRBJ1-3
CDR3 protein: CAIREDLQGNTIYF
CDR3 DNA: TGTGCCATCAGGGAGGACCTGCAAGGAAACACCATATATTTT

D gene: TRBD1
V gene: TRBV2
clone size: few
J gene: TRBJ1-2
CDR3 protein: CASSPPRDSQTNYGYTF
CDR3 DNA: TGTGCCAGCAGCCCCCCGAGGGACAGCCAAACAAACTATGGCTACACCTTC

D gene: -
V gene: TRBV2
clone size: -
J gene: TRBJ1-5
CDR3 protein: CASTRELSNQPQHF
CDR3 DNA: TGTGCCAGCACCCGGGAGCTTAGCAATCAGCCCCAGCATTTT